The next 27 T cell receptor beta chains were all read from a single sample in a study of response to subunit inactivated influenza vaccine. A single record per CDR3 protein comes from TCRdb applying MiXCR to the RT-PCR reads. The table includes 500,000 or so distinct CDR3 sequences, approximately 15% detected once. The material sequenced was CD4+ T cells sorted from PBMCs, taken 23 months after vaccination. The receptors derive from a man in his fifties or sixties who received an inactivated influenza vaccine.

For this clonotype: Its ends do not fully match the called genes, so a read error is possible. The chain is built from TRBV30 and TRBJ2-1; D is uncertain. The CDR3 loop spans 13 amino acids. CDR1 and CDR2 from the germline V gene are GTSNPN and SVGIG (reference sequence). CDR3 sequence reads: CAWSVQPYNKQFF. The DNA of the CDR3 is TGTGCCTGGAGTGTACAGCCATACAATAAGCAGTTCTTC.

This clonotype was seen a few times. The CDR3 is CATSDPLRGPTGELFF. The CDR3 region has the DNA TGTGCCACCAGTGATCCGCTCAGAGGACCCACCGGGGAGCTGTTTTTT. The rearrangement joins TRBV24-1 to TRBJ2-2; no definite D call. CDR1 is KGHDR, CDR2 SFDVKD, per germline. V was pared by 3 bases and J by 4 bases, with 14 bases between. The CDR3 consists of 16 residues.

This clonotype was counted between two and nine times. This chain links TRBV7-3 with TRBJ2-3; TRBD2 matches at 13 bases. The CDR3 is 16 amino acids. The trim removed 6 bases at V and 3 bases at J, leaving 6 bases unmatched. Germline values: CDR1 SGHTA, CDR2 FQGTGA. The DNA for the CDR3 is TGTGCCAGCAGGCGGACTAGCGGGAGTTGGACAGATACGCAGTATTTT. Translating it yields CASRRTSGSWTDTQYF.

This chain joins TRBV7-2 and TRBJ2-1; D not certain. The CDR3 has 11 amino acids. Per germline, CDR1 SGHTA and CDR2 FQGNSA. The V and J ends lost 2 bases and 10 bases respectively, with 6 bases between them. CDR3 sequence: CASSLFREQFF. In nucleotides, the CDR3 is TGTGCCAGCAGCTTATTCCGCGAGCAGTTCTTC.

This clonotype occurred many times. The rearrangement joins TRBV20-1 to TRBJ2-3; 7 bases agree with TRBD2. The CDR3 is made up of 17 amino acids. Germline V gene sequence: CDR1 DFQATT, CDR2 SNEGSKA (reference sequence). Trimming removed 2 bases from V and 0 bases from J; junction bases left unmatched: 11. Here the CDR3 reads CSARSDRTSASTDTQYF. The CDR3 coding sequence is TGCAGTGCTAGATCGGATCGGACTAGTGCTAGCACAGATACGCAGTATTTT.

CDR3 DNA: TGTGCCAGCAGCCGACTAGCGGGGGCCTACACCGGGGAGCTGTTTTTT. Translating gives CASSRLAGAYTGELFF. The genes are TRBV3-1 and TRBJ2-2; 12 bases are shared with TRBD2. Trimming took 4 bases from V and 3 from J; bases not matched to a gene: 3. This CDR3 has 16 amino acids. Germline V gene data show CDR1 as LGHDT and CDR2 as YNNKEL (reference sequence).

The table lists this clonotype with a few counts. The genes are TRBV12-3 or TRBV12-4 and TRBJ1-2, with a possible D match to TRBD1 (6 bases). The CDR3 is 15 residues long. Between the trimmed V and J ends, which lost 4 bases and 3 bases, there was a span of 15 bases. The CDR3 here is CASSSGARGDYGYTF. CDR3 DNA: TGTGCCAGCAGTTCAGGGGCAAGGGGTGACTATGGCTACACCTTC.

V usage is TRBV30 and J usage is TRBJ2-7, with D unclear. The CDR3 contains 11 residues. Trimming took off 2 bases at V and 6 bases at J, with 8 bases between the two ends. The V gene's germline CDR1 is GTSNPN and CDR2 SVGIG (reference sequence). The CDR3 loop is CAWSYPGEQYF. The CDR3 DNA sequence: TGTGCCTGGAGTTATCCGGGCGAGCAGTACTTC.

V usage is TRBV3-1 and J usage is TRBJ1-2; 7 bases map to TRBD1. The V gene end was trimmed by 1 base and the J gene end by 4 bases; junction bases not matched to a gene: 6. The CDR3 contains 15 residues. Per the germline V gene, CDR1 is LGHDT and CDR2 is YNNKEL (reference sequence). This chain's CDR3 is CASSQGRQGVYGYTF. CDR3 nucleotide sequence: TGTGCCAGCAGCCAAGGGAGACAGGGCGTCTATGGCTACACCTTC.

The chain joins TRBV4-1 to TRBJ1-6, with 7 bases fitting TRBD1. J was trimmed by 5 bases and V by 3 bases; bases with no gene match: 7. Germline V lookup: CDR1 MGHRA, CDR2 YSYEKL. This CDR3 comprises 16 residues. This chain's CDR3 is CASSQHRGEHNSPLHF. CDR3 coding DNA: TGCGCCAGCAGCCAGCACAGGGGAGAGCATAATTCACCCCTCCACTTT.

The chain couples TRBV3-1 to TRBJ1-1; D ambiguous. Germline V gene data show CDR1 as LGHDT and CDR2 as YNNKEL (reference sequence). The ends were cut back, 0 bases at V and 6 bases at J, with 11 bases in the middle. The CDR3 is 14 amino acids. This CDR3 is CASSQDGWKAEAFF. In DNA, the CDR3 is TGTGCCAGCAGCCAAGATGGATGGAAGGCTGAAGCTTTCTTT. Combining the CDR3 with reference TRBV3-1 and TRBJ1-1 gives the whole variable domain DTAVSQTPKYLVTQMGNDKSIKCEQNLGHDTMYWYKQDSKKFLKIMFSYNNKELIINETVPNRFSPKSPDKAHLNLHINSLELGDSAVYFCASSQDGWKAEAFFGQGTRLTVV.

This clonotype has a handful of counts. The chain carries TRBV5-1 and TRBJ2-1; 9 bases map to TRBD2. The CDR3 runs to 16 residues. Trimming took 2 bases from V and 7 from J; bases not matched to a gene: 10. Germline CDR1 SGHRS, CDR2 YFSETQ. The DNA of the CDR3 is TGCGCCAGCAGCTTAGCAGGGGCGGGAGGGCCTAATGAGCAGTTCTTC. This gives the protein CASSLAGAGGPNEQFF.

In DNA form, the CDR3 reads TGCAGTGCTAGATCGACTAGCTCGGGGTCCTACAATGAGCAGTTCTTC. Protein product: CSARSTSSGSYNEQFF. V gene TRBV20-1 combines with J gene TRBJ2-1; 7 bases fit TRBD2. V lost 2 bases, J lost 1 base, and 8 bases stayed unmatched. The germline gives CDR1 DFQATT, CDR2 SNEGSKA (reference sequence). The CDR3 sequence is 16 residues long.

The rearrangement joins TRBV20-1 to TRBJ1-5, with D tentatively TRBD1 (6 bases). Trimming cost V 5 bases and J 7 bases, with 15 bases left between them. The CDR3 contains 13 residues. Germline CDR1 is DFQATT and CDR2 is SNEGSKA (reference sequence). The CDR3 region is CSAEGRGDQPQHF. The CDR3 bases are TGCAGTGCTGAAGGAAGGGGGGACCAGCCCCAGCATTTT.

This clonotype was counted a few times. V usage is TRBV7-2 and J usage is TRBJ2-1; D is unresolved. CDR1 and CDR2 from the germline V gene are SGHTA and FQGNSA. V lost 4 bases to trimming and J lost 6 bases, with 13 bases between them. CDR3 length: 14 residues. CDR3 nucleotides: TGTGCCAGCAGCTCTTCTAGTGCCCGCAATGAGCAGTTCTTC. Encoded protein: CASSSSSARNEQFF. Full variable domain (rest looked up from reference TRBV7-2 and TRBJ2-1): GAGVSQSPSNKVTEKGKDVELRCDPISGHTALYWYRQSLGQGLEFLIYFQGNSAPDKSGLPSDRFSAERTGGSVSTLTIQRTQQEDSAVYLCASSSSSARNEQFFGPGTRLTVL.

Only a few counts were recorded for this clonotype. Written as DNA, the CDR3 is TGTGCCAGCCCACCGGGACTAGCGGGGGGCCACTACCTCGACGATACGCAGTATTTT. It specifies CASPPGLAGGHYLDDTQYF. V gene TRBV11-2 combines with J gene TRBJ2-3; 15 positions agree with TRBD2. The CDR3 covers 19 residues. Trimming at V came to 8 bases and at J to 6 bases, leaving 18 bases not matched to a gene. CDR1 is SGHAT, CDR2 FQNNGV, per germline.

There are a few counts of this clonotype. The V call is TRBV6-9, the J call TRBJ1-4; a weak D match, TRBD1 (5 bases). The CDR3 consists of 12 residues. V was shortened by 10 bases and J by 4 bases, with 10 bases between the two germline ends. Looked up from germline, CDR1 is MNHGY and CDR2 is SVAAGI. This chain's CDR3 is CANGDFNEKLFF. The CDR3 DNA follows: TGTGCCAACGGGGACTTTAATGAAAAACTGTTTTTT.

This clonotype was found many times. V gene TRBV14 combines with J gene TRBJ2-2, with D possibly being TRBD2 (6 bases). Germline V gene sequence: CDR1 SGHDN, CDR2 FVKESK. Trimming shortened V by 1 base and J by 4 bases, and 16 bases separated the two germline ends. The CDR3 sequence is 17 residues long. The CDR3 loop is CASSQVFGSGATGELFF. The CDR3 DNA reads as TGTGCCAGCAGCCAAGTTTTTGGTAGCGGAGCCACCGGGGAGCTGTTTTTT.

The CDR3 region is CSASPPRGGAQETQYF. The DNA for the CDR3 is TGCAGTGCTAGCCCCCCTCGGGGCGGAGCACAAGAGACCCAGTACTTC. The gene calls are TRBV20-1 and TRBJ2-5; D may correspond to TRBD1 or TRBD2 (5 bases each). Trimming removed 3 bases from V and 2 bases from J, with 19 bases in between. The length of the CDR3 is 16 residues. CDR1 DFQATT and CDR2 SNEGSKA come from the germline V gene (reference sequence).

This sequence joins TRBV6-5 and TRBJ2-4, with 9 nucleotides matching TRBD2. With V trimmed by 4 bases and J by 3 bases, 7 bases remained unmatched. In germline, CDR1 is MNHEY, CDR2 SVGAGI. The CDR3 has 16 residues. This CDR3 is CASSSAGGGIKNIQYF. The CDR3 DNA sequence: TGTGCCAGCAGTTCGGCGGGGGGGGGTATCAAAAACATTCAGTACTTC.

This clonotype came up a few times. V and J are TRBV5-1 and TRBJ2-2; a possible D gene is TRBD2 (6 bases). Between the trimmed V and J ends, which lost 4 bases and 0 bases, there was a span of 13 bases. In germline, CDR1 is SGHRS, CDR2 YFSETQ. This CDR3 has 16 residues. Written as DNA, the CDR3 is TGCGCCAGCAGCAAACCGGGACTGGCGAACACCGGGGAGCTGTTTTTT. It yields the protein CASSKPGLANTGELFF.

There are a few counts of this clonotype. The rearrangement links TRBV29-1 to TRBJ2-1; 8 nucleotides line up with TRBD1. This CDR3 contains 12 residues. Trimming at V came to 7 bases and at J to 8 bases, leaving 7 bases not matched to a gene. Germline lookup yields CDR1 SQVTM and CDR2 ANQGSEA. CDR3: CSEGGQGHEQFF. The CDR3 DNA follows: TGCAGCGAGGGAGGACAGGGCCATGAGCAGTTCTTC.

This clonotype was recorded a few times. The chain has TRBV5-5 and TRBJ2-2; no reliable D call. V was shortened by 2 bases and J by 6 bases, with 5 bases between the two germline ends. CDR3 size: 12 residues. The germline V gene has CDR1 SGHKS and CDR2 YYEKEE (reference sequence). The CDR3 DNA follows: TGTGCCAGCAGCTTCCATTCCGGGGAGCTGTTTTTT. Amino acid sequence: CASSFHSGELFF.

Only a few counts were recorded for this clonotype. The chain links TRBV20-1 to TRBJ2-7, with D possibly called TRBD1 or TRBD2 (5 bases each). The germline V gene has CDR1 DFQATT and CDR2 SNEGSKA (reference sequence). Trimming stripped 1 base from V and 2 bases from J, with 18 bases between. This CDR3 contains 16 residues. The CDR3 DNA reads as TGCAGTGCTAGAGCTTACGCGACGGGGACCCCCTACGAGCAGTACTTC. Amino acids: CSARAYATGTPYEQYF.

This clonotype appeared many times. CDR3 amino acids: CASSSRGGLNEQFF. In DNA form, the CDR3 reads TGTGCCAGCAGCTCTAGGGGGGGGCTCAATGAGCAGTTCTTC. The V and J genes are TRBV3-1 and TRBJ2-1; a weak D match, TRBD2 (7 bases). The V gene's germline CDR1 is LGHDT and CDR2 YNNKEL (reference sequence). CDR3 size: 14 residues. Trimming removed 5 bases from V and 6 bases from J, with 14 bases in between.

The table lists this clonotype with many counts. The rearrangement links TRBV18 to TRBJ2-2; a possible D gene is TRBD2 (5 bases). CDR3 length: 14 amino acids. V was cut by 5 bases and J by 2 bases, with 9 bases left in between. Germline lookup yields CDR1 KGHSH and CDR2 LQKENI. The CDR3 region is CASSSRLNTGELFF. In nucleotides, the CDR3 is TGTGCCAGCTCATCCAGACTAAACACCGGGGAGCTGTTTTTT.

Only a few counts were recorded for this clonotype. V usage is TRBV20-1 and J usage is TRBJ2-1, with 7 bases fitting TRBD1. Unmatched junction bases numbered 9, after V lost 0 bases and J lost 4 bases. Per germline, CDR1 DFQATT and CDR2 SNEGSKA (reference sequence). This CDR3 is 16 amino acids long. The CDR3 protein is CSARDLAGGIYNEQFF. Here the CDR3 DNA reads TGCAGTGCTAGAGATTTGGCAGGGGGAATTTACAATGAGCAGTTCTTC.